The clone carrying this T cell receptor (beta chain) was seen just once. Its cognate antigen is unknown. This sample is part of a study of shared clonotypes between healthy human individuals. As for the study in general: The plates for each donor numbered three CD4 naive, three CD4 memory, two CD8 naive and one CD8 memory. Overall study results and limits: Estimated clonotype richness was generally higher in naive than memory subsets. Rarefaction gave evidence that sorted-subset sequencing remained incomplete despite large depth. A handful of donors had 5% to 6% of their naive CD4 clonotypes in common.

Naive CD8 cells lacked CD45RO and underwent positive selection for CCR7, leaving out terminally differentiated effector memory CD45RA+ cells. Only in-frame clones appear in the TCRdb table, and some are missing; sequencing was by immunoSEQ multiplex PCR. The sample lists some 580,000 clones, more than 95% occurring once. The germline V gene encodes CDR1 SQVTM and CDR2 ANQGSEA. The ends lost 6 bases at V and 0 bases at J; junction bases unmatched: 6. The CDR3 has 16 amino acids. Sequencing used naive CD8+ T cells sorted from blood. This chain connects TRBV29-1 to TRBJ2-6; 9 nucleotides align to TRBD1. The sequence came from a young man in good health. This CDR3 reads CSVGDRVPSGANVLTF. The CDR3 nucleotides are TGCAGCGTGGGGGACAGGGTGCCCTCTGGGGCCAACGTCCTGACTTTC.